A single sample gave rise to the 8 T cell receptor beta chains below, sequenced in a study of TIL therapy for anti-PD-1-resistant metastatic lung cancer. The immunoSEQ assay was v3. Produced via immunoSEQ multiplex PCR; TCRdb's table is partial and in-frame only. The table records some 14,000 clones, less than 70% of them present only once. The time point was: pre-treatment sample, taken before nivolumab and TIL therapy. Most excised metastases sampled were pleural nodules or supraclavicular lymph nodes. The input for sequencing was tumor tissue, taken at baseline. Every receptor here comes from a woman aged 30 to 85 with non-small cell lung cancer.

The chain uses TRBV4-1 and TRBJ1-5; unclear D gene. Deletions cut 5 bases from V and 0 bases from J, with 17 bases between. This CDR3 region has 17 residues. CDR1 is MGHRA and CDR2 is YSYEKL in the germline V gene. The CDR3 loop is CASSDRFWGSSNQPQHF. CDR3 bases: TGCGCCAGCAGCGACCGTTTCTGGGGTTCTAGCAATCAGCCCCAGCATTTT.

This clone was recorded only once. The gene calls are TRBV19 and TRBJ2-7; TRBD1 matches 11 bases. The germline V gene has CDR1 LNHDA and CDR2 SQIVND (reference sequence). The CDR3 has 14 residues. Trimming removed 4 bases from V and 7 bases from J; junction bases left unmatched: 6. CDR3 bases: TGTGCCAGTAGTAATGGACAGGGGGCATGGGAGCAGTACTTC. Translating it yields CASSNGQGAWEQYF.

The chain combines TRBV10-2 with TRBJ2-5; 14 bases map to TRBD2. Germline V gives CDR1 WSHSY, CDR2 SAAADI. Unmatched junction bases numbered 9, after V lost 6 bases and J lost 6 bases. This CDR3 contains 16 residues. This chain's CDR3 is CASSLTGTSGSQTQYF. DNA of the CDR3: TGCGCCAGCAGCCTAACCGGGACTAGCGGGAGCCAGACCCAGTACTTC.

This clone was counted between two and nine times. V and J are TRBV13 and TRBJ1-5; no clear D gene. The V end lost 0 bases, the J end lost 5 bases, and 5 bases lay between the germline ends. The CDR3 covers 13 residues. Germline V gives CDR1 PRHDT, CDR2 FYEKMQ (reference sequence). The CDR3 is CASSLGRDQPQHF. For the CDR3, the DNA is TGTGCCAGCAGCTTAGGCCGTGATCAGCCCCAGCATTTT.

This clone was detected a few times. The chain uses TRBV29-1 and TRBJ2-7, with D perhaps matching TRBD2 (7 bases). V was clipped by 4 bases and J by 7 bases, with 14 bases between them. The germline V gene has CDR1 SQVTM and CDR2 ANQGSEA. This CDR3 has 12 residues. In nucleotides, the CDR3 is TGCAGCGTTGGCAGGGGACTATCGGAGCAGTACTTC. Translated: CSVGRGLSEQYF.

This clone is deemed medium-sized. The rearrangement joins TRBV27 to TRBJ2-2; 8 positions agree with TRBD2. V gave up 6 bases and J gave up 2 bases; unmatched junction bases: 5. CDR3 size: 15 residues. The germline V gene has CDR1 MNHEY and CDR2 SMNVEV (reference sequence). In nucleotides, the CDR3 is TGTGCCAGCAGCCGGCTAGCGGGTAACACCGGGGAGCTGTTTTTT. Translating it yields CASSRLAGNTGELFF.

This rearrangement joins TRBV28 to TRBJ1-2, with 8 positions matching TRBD1. Germline CDR1 MDHEN, CDR2 SYDVKM. V lost 3 bases and J lost 7; bases outside the gene matches: 7. This CDR3 comprises 14 residues. The CDR3 loop reads CASSLVQGAGGYTF. As DNA, the CDR3 is TGTGCCAGCAGTTTGGTTCAGGGGGCCGGTGGCTACACCTTC.

The chain combines TRBV7-9 with TRBJ2-1; tentative D call: TRBD2 (6 bases). The CDR3 is 16 amino acids. Germline V lookup: CDR1 SEHNR, CDR2 FQNEAQ (reference sequence). Trimming shortened V by 3 bases and J by 6 bases, and 18 bases separated the two germline ends. The CDR3 sequence is CASSLRAARGGNEQFF. DNA for the CDR3: TGTGCCAGCAGCTTGAGAGCGGCTAGGGGAGGCAATGAGCAGTTCTTC.